This T cell receptor (beta chain) was identified during a study of shared clonotypes between healthy human individuals. Study conclusions and caveats: Clonotypes that were shared across four donors made up 4.5% to 5% of naive CD4 clonotypes. With few donors, the genetic and exposure-history diversity represented was limited.

Data came from immunoSEQ multiplex PCR; TCRdb stores just in-frame clones and leaves some out. Of more than 550,000 clones listed, roughly 87% are singletons. Of note for this clone: Its antigen is currently unknown.

The CDR3 runs to 13 residues. V was cut by 2 bases and J by 4 bases, with 8 bases left in between. Germline CDR1 and CDR2: SGHNT and YENEEA. CD8 memory comprised CD45RO+ plus CCR7-negative CD45RA+ TemRA cells. What was sequenced was memory CD8+ T cells from PBMCs. As for subset: CD45RO+ cells pooled with CCR7-negative TemRA cells. The chain is built from TRBV11-3 and TRBJ1-1; unclear D gene. This sequence was found in a man aged 18 to 30 in good health. Some clones in this sample may be carry-over from other donors' samples. DNA of the CDR3: TGTGCCAGCAGCTTATCTCGGGGCACTGAAGCTTTCTTT. Residues: CASSLSRGTEAFF.